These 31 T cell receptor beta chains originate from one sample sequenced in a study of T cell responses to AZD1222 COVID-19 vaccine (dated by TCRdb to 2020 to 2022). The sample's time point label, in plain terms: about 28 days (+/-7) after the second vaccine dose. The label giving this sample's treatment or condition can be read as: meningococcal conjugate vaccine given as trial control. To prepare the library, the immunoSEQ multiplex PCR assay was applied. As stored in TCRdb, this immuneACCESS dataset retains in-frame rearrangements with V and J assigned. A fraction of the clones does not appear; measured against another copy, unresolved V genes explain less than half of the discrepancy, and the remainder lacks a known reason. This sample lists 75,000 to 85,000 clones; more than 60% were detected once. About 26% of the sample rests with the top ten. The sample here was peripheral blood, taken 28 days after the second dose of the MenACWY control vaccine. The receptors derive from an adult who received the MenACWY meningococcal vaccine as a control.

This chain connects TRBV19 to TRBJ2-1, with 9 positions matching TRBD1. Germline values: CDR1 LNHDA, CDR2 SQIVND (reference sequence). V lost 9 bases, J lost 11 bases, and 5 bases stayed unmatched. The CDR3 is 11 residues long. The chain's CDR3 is CASGTGLQQFF. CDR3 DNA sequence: TGTGCCAGCGGGACAGGGTTGCAGCAGTTCTTC.

The CDR3 reads CASSLSEGVVYEQYF. The CDR3 nucleotides are TGTGCCAGCAGTTTGTCGGAGGGAGTGGTCTACGAGCAGTACTTC. The chain couples TRBV28 to TRBJ2-7, with D tentatively TRBD2 (6 bases). CDR1 is MDHEN, CDR2 SYDVKM, per germline. V lost 3 bases and J 3 bases, leaving 15 bases between the germline ends. CDR3 length equals 15 residues.

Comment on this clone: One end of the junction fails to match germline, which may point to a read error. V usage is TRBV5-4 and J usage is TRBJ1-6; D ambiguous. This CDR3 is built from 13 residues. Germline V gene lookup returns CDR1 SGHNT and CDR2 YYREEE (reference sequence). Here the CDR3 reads CASSDGDNSPLHF. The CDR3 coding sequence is TGTGCCAGCAGCGACGGGGATAACTCACCCCTCCACTTT.

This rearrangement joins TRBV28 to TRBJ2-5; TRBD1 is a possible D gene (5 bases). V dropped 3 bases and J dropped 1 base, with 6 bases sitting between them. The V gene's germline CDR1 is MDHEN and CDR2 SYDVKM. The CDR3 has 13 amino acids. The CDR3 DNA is TGTGCCAGCAGTTTGACAGTCCAAGAGACCCAGTACTTC. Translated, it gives CASSLTVQETQYF.

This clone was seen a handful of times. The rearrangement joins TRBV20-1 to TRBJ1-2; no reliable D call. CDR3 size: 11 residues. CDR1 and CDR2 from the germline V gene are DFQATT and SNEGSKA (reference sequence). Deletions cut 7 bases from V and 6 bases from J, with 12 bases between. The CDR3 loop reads CSVALRDGYTF. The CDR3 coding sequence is TGCAGTGTTGCATTGAGGGATGGCTACACCTTC.

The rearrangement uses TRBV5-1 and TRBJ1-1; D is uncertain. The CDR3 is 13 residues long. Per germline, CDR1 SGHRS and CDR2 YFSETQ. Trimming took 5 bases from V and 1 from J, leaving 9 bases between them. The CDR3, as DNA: TGCGCCAGCAGTTCTACACCGAACACTGAAGCTTTCTTT. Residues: CASSSTPNTEAFF.

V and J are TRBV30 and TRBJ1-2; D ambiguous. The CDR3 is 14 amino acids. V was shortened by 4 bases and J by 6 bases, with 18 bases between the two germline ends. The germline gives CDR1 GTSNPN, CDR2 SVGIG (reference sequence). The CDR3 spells CAWTPSRWAHGYTF. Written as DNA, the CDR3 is TGTGCCTGGACCCCCTCCCGTTGGGCTCATGGCTACACCTTC. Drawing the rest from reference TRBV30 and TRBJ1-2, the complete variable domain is SQTIHQWPATLVQPVGSPLSLECTVEGTSNPNLYWYRQAAGRGLQLLFYSVGIGQISSEVPQNLSASRPQDRQFILSSKKLLLSDSGFYLCAWTPSRWAHGYTFGSGTRLTVV.

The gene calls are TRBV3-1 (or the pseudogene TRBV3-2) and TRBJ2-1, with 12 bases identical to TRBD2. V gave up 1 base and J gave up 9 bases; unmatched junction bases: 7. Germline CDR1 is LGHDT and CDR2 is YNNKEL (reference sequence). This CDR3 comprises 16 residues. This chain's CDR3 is CASSQAASGGAFEQFF. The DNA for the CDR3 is TGTGCCAGCAGCCAAGCGGCTAGCGGGGGGGCGTTTGAGCAGTTCTTC.

The CDR3 spells CASSPLRSTNEKLFF. DNA for the CDR3: TGTGCCAGTAGCCCCTTGAGGTCAACTAATGAAAAACTGTTTTTT. The V call is TRBV19, the J call TRBJ1-4; D call uncertain. V was pared by 6 bases and J by 0 bases, with 11 bases between. The CDR3 extends over 15 amino acids. The germline CDR1 and CDR2 sequences are LNHDA and SQIVND (reference sequence).

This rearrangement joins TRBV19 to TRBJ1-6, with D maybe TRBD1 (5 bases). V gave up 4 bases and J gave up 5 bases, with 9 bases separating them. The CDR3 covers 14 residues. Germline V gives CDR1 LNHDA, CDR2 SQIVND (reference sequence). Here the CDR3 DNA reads TGTGCCAGTAGTACCTTGGACAATAATTCACCCCTCCACTTT. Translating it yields CASSTLDNNSPLHF. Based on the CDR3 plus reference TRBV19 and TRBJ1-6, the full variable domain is DGGITQSPKYLFRKEGQNVTLSCEQNLNHDAMYWYRQDPGQGLRLIYYSQIVNDFQKGDIAEGYSVSREKKESFPLTVTSAQKNPTAFYLCASSTLDNNSPLHFGNGTRLTVT.

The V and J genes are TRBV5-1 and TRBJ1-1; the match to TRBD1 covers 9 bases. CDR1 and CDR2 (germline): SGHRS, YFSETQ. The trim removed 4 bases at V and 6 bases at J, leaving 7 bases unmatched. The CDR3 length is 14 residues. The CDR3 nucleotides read TGCGCCAGCAGCCCTGGGACAGGGAAGGCTGAAGCTTTCTTT. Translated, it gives CASSPGTGKAEAFF.

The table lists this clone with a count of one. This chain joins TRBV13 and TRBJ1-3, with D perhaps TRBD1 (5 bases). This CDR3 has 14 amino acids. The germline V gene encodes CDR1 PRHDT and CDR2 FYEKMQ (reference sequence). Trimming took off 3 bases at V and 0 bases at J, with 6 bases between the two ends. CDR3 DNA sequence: TGTGCCAGCAGCTTGACAGTCTCTGGAAACACCATATATTTT. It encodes CASSLTVSGNTIYF.

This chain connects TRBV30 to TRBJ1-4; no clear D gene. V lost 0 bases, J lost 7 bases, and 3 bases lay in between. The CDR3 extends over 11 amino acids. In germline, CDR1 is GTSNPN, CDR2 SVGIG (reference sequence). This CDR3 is CAWSVGEKLFF. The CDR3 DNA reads TGTGCCTGGAGTGTAGGTGAAAAACTGTTTTTT.

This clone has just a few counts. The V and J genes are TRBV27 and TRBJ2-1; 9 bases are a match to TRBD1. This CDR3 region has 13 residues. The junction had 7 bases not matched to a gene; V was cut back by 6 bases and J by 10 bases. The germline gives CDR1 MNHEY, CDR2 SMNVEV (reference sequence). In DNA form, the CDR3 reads TGTGCCAGCAGGAAGACAGGGGGAGGGGAGCAGTTCTTC. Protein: CASRKTGGGEQFF.

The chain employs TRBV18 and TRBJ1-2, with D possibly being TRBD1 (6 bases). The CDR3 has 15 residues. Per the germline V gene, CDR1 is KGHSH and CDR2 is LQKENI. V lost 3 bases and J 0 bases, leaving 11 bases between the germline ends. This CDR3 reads CASSPDRNANYGYTF. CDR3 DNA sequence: TGTGCCAGCTCACCTGACAGGAACGCTAACTATGGCTACACCTTC.

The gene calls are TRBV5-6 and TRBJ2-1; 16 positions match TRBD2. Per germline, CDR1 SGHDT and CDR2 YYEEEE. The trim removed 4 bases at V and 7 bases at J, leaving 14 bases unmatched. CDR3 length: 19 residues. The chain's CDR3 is CASSRTGLAGGLSSNEQFF. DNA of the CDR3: TGTGCCAGCAGCAGAACGGGACTAGCGGGGGGGCTGTCATCGAATGAGCAGTTCTTC.

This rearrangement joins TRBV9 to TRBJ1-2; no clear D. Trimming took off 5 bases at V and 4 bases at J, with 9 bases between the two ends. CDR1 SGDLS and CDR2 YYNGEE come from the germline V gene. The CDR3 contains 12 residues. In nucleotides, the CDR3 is TGTGCCAGCAGTCGGCAGGTCTATGGCTACACCTTC. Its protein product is CASSRQVYGYTF.

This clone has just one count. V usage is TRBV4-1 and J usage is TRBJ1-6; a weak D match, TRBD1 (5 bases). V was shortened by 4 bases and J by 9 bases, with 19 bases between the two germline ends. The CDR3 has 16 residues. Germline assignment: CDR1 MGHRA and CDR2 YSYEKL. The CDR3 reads CASSLAGTEKGSPLHF. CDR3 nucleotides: TGCGCCAGCAGCCTGGCCGGGACCGAAAAAGGTTCACCCCTCCACTTT.

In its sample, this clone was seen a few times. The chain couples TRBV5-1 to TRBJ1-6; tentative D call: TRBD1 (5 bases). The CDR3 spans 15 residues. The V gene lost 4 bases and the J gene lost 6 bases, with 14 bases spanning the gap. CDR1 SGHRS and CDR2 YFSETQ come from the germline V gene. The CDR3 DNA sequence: TGCGCCAGCAGCCCGATGACAGATTCTAATTCACCCCTCCACTTT. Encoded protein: CASSPMTDSNSPLHF.

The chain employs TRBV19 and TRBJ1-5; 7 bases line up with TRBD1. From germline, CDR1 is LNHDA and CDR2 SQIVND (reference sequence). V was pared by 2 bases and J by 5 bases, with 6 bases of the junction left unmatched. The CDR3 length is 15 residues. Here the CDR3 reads CASSIMATGDQPQHF. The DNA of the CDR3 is TGTGCCAGTAGTATAATGGCTACAGGGGATCAGCCCCAGCATTTT.

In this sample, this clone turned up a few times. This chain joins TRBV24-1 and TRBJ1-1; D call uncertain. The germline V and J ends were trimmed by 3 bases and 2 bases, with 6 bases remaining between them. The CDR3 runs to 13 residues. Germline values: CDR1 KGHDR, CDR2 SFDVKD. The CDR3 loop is CATSDPFNTEAFF. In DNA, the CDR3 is TGTGCCACCAGTGATCCCTTTAACACTGAAGCTTTCTTT.

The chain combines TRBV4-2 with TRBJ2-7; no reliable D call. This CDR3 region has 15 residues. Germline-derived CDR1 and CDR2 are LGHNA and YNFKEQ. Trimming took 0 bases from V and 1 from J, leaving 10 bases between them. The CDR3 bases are TGTGCCAGCAGCCAAGATGAGGCACTATCCTACGAGCAGTACTTC. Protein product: CASSQDEALSYEQYF.

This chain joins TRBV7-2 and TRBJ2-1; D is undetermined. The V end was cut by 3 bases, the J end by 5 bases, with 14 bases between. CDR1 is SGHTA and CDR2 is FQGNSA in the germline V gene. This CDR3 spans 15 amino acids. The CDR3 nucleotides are TGTGCCAGCAGCTTTAGTCTGCTTGAAAACAATGAGCAGTTCTTC. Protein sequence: CASSFSLLENNEQFF.

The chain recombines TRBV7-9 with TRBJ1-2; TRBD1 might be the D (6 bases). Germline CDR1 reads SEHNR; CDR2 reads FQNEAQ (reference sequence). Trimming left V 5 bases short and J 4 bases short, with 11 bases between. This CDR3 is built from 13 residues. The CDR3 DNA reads TGTGCCAGCAGCCTCAGGGGAGGCTATGGCTACACCTTC. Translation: CASSLRGGYGYTF.

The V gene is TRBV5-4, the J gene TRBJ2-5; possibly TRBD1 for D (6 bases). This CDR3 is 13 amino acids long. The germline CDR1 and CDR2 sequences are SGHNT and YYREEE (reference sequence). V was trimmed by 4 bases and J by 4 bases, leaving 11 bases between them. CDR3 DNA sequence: TGTGCCAGCAGCCAACAGGGTCGAGAGACCCAGTACTTC. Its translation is CASSQQGRETQYF.

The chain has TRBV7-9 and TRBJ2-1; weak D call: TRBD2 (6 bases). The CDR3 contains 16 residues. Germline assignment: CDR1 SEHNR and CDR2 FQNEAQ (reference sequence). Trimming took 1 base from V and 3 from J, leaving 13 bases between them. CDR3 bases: TGTGCCAGCAGCTTAGGGACTTTCGGGGGCTACAATGAGCAGTTCTTC. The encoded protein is CASSLGTFGGYNEQFF.

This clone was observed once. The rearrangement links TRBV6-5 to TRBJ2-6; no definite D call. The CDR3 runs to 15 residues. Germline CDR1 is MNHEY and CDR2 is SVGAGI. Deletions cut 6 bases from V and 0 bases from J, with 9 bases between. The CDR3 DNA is TGTGCCAGCAGATCCCCGGGCTCTGGGGCCAACGTCCTGACTTTC. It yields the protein CASRSPGSGANVLTF.

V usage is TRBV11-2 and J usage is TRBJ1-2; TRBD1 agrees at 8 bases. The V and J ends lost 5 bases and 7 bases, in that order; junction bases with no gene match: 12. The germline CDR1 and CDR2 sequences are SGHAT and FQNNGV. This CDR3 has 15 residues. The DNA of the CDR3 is TGTGCCAGCAGCCCCATTCCAGGGGGCGCGAGTGGCTACACCTTC. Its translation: CASSPIPGGASGYTF.

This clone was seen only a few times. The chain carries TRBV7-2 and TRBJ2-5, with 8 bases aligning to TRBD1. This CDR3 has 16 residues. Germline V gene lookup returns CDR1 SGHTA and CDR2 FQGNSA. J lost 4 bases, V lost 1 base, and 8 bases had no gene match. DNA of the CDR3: TGTGCCAGCAGCTTAGATATTACAGGGGGGAGAGAGACCCAGTACTTC. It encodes CASSLDITGGRETQYF.

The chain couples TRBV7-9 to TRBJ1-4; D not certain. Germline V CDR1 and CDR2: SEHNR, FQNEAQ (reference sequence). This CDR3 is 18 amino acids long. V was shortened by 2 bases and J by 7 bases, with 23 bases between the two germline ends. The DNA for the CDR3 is TGTGCCAGCAGCTTAAATCCCCTTGGCAGGCCCGGCGGTGAAAAACTGTTTTTT. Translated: CASSLNPLGRPGGEKLFF. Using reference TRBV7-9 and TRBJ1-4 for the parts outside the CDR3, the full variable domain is DTGVSQNPRHKITKRGQNVTFRCDPISEHNRLYWYRQTLGQGPEFLTYFQNEAQLEKSRLLSDRFSAERPKGSFSTLEIQRTEQGDSAMYLCASSLNPLGRPGGEKLFFGSGTQLSVL.

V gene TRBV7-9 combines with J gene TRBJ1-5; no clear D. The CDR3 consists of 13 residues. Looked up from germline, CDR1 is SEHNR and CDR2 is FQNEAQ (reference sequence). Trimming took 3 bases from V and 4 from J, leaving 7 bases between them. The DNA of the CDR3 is TGTGCCAGCAGCTTTGGCATGAATCAGCCCCAGCATTTT. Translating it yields CASSFGMNQPQHF. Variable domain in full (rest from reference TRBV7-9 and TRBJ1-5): DTGVSQNPRHKITKRGQNVTFRCDPISEHNRLYWYRQTLGQGPEFLTYFQNEAQLEKSRLLSDRFSAERPKGSFSTLEIQRTEQGDSAMYLCASSFGMNQPQHFGDGTRLSIL.